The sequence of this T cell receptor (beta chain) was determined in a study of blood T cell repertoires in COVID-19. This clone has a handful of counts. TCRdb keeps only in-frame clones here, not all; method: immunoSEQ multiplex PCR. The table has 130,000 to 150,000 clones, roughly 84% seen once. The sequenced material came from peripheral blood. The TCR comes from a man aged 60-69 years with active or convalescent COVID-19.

The CDR3 sequence: CASSLDGGLGYGYTF. CDR3 DNA: TGCGCCAGCAGCTTGGACGGGGGGCTCGGCTATGGCTACACCTTC. The chain recombines TRBV5-1 with TRBJ1-2; the D gene is possibly TRBD1 (6 bases). Trimming shortened V by 0 bases and J by 4 bases, and 13 bases separated the two germline ends. Per the germline V gene, CDR1 is SGHRS and CDR2 is YFSETQ. The CDR3 consists of 15 residues.